This TCR beta chain was sequenced for a study of PD-1 blockade in classical Hodgkin lymphoma (dated by TCRdb to the early 2020s). Study-wide context: Nivolumab dosing was 3 mg/kg intravenously every 2 weeks, continuing until either disease progression or unacceptable toxicity. The study used TCR beta sequencing and CyTOF to define a peripheral blood immune signature of response to PD-1 blockade in classical Hodgkin lymphoma.

As concerns this clone: Its specific antigen is unknown. Per-base qualities were not stored, and no clone one base away is much larger.

The germline V gene (reference sequence) yields LNHNV for CDR1 and YYDKDF for CDR2. The CDR3 holds 17 amino acids from the cysteine to the phenylalanine. Only the CDR3 DNA stays, 51 bases, in frame from base 1. Deletion took 0 bases off V and 0 bases off J, with a span of 11 bases between the germline ends. What the time point label conveys for this sample: cycle 2 day 1 (C2D1) of nivolumab. Relapse after autologous stem cell transplantation had occurred in all trial patients, and cohorts A, B and C were distinguished by prior brentuximab vedotin exposure. The trial cohort comprised around 60 patients with relapsed/refractory classical Hodgkin lymphoma whose best overall responses were complete response, partial response or progressive disease. In the multi-cohort phase II CheckMate 205 trial, trial patients received single-agent nivolumab. An independent review committee assessed best overall response using the 2007 International Working Group response criteria. Trial PBMCs were collected immediately before nivolumab initiation (C1D1) and during therapy at cycle 2 day 1 and cycle 4 day 1. Peripheral blood was collected in 8 mL Vacutainer Cell Preparation Tubes, from which PBMCs were isolated by centrifugation and then cryopreserved.

Genomic DNA was isolated using the Qiagen DNeasy kit from unsorted PBMCs as well as from negatively selected CD4+ and CD8+ fractions. TCR beta CDR3 regions were subjected to amplification by immunoSEQ multiplex PCR with primers that anneal to V and J segments. A synthetic immune receptor repertoire was used to minimize amplification bias, and any remaining bias was removed computationally after sequencing. In the authors' own workflow: Custom Python scripts were used to quantify repertoire diversity as the Shannon entropy index. Unsorted, CD4+ and CD8+ repertoires were analyzed separately, except in combined analyses where CD4+ and CD8+ sequences were merged in silico. A clone was considered expanded if an increase in frequency of at least 2-fold after treatment relative to C1D1 was found, and a pseudocount of 0.5 was applied to clones undetected at baseline. Singleton clones were defined as clones with 0 or 1 copy at C1D1, and non-singleton clones were defined as clones with 2 or more copies. Clones expanded in unsorted samples were assigned a CD4+, CD8+ or unknown annotation through matching of protein sequences in sorted samples from the same patient. Wilcoxon tests on paired samples were used to test diversity changes from C1D1 to C4D1. TCRdb limited this immuneACCESS table to in-frame rearrangements with V and J called. A share of clones is missing; checked studies link under half to unresolved V genes, and the rest is unexplained. V, J and clone size reflect that table, while D and trimming were determined from the DNA. The sample records 90,000 to 120,000 clones, 80% to 90% of which are singletons. The biggest ten clones account for just under 20% of the sample.

The research as a whole found: Baseline TCR diversity was reported to be lower in newly diagnosed patients than in healthy donors, and even lower in relapsed/refractory patients. By C4D1, a significant rise was seen in CD4+ TCR diversity but not in CD8+ TCR diversity (p=0.0027 vs p=0.16), and the rise was most apparent among complete responders (p=0.02). Trial patients with a complete response had baseline diversity similar to that of newly diagnosed patients, while partial responders and progressors had significantly lower diversity. Lower diversity was seen in patients whose nivolumab began less than 1 year after ASCT, and these patients were left out of later analyses so that immune reconstitution would not confound the results. The study was restricted to a single clinical trial cohort, and the causes of repertoire differences, possibly disease activity or prior therapy, were left undefined.

The sample here was peripheral blood mononuclear cells (PBMCs), taken before the second cycle of nivolumab. Recombination linked TRBV15 to TRBJ2-2; the D segment cannot be called with confidence. This receptor was identified in a human donor with classical Hodgkin lymphoma. DNA sequence: TGTGCCACCAGCAGAGATCGTGGCCTCGCGAACACCGGGGAGCTGTTTTTT. The encoded protein is CATSRDRGLANTGELFF.